This TCR beta chain was identified during a study of T cells in Graves' hyperthyroidism and ophthalmopathy. Points from the study as a whole: Prediction of ophthalmopathy progression came a median around 6.5 months pre-onset. Most clonotypes expanded in thyroid above 0.001 were likewise present in blood.

RNA transcripts were the template for amplifying TCR beta CDR3 regions. Carried out on the TCR CDR3, a first-round RT-PCR used the HTBI primer set. TCRdb independently ran MiXCR on the multiplex PCR reads; one entry per CDR3 protein. The sample shows hundreds of thousands of distinct CDR3 sequences, roughly 14% of them seen only once. On this clonotype: Its antigen is not identified.

The V end lost 1 base, the J end lost 3 bases, and 10 bases lay between the germline ends. The CDR3 spans 15 residues. CDR1 is SEHNR, CDR2 FQNEAQ, per germline (reference sequence). Researchers barred patients who had uncontrolled infection, other autoimmune disease, pregnancy or lactation. Clinical symptoms, serum thyroxine and TRAb, thyroid ultrasound and orbital computed tomography together formed the diagnostic basis. The sequence derives from a woman in her forties or fifties with Graves' ophthalmopathy. Source material: blood. V gene TRBV7-9 combines with J gene TRBJ2-1, with D unresolved. CDR3 sequence: CASSLDIGSYNEQFF. CDR3 DNA: TGTGCCAGCAGCTTAGATATTGGCAGCTACAATGAGCAGTTCTTC.